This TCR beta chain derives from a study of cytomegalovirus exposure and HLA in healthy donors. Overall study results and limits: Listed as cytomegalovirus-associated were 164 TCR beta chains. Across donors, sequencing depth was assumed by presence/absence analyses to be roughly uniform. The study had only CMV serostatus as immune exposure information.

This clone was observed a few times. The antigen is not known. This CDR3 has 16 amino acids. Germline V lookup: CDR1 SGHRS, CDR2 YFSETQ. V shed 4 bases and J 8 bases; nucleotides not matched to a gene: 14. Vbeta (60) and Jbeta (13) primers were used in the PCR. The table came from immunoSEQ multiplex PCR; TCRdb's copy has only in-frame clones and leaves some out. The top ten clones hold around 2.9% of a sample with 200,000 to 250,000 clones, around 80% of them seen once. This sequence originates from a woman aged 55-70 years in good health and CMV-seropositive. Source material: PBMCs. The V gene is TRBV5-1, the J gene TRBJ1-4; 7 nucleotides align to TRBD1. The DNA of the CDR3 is TGCGCCAGCAGCATGGGAGGGACAGATCGTAGGGAAAAACTGTTTTTT. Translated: CASSMGGTDRREKLFF. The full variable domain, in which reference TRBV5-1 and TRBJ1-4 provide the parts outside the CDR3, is KAGVTQTPRYLIKTRGQQVTLSCSPISGHRSVSWYQQTPGQGLQFLFEYFSETQRNKGNFPGRFSGRQFSNSRSEMNVSTLELGDSALYLCASSMGGTDRREKLFFGSGTQLSVL.